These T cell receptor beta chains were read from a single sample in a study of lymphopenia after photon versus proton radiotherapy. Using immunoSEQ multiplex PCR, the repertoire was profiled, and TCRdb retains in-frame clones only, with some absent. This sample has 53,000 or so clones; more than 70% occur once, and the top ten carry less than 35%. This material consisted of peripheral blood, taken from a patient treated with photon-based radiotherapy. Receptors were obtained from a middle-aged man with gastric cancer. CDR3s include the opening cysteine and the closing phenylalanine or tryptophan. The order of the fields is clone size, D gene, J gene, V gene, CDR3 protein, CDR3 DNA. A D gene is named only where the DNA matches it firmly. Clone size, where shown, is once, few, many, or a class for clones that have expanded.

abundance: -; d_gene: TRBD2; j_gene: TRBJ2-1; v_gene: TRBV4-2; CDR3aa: CASSQDHSLAGGYNEQFF; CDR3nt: TGTGCCAGCAGCCAAGATCACAGCCTAGCGGGAGGCTACAATGAGCAGTTCTTC
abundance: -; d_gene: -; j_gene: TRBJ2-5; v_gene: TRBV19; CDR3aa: CASSTQARETQYF; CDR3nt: TGTGCCAGTAGTACCCAGGCTAGAGAGACCCAGTACTTC
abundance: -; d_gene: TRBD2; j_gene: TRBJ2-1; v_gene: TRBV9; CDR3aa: CASSVGLAGAVEQFF; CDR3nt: TGTGCCAGCAGCGTAGGACTAGCGGGAGCTGTTGAGCAGTTCTTC
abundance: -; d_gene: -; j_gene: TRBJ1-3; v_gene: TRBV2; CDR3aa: CASSEGGTGNTIYF; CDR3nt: TGTGCCAGCAGTGAAGGGGGTACTGGAAACACCATATATTTT
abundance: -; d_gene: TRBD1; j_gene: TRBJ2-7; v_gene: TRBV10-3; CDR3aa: CAISDPGQVTYEQYF; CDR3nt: TGTGCCATCAGCGACCCGGGACAGGTAACCTACGAGCAGTACTTC
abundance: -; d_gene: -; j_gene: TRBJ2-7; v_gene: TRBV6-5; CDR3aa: CASSLSGRYEQYF; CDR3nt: TGTGCCAGCAGCCTTAGCGGTCGTTACGAGCAGTACTTC
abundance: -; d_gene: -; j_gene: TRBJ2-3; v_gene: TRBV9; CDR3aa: CASSPDVRVTDTQYF; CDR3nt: TGTGCCAGCAGCCCAGACGTCCGGGTCACAGATACGCAGTATTTT
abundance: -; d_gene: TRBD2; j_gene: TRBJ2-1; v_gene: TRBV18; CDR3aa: CASSPGLAGVYNEQFF; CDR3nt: TGTGCCAGCTCACCGGGACTAGCGGGAGTCTACAATGAGCAGTTCTTC
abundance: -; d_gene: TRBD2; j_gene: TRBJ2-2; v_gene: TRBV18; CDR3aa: CASSPPPAGGPSAADDTGELFF; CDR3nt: TGTGCCAGCTCACCACCGCCAGCGGGAGGGCCCTCTGCTGCGGATGACACCGGGGAGCTGTTTTTT
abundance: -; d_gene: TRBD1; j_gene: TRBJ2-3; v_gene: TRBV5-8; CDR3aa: CASSKGQGSTDTQYF; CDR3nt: TGTGCCAGCAGCAAGGGACAGGGGAGCACAGATACGCAGTATTTT
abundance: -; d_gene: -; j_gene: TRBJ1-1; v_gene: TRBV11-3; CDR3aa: CASSGQPVNTEAFF; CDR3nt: TGTGCCAGCAGTGGACAGCCGGTGAACACTGAAGCTTTCTTT
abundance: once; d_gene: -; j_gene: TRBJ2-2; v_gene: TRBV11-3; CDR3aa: CASSLMSRDGGELFF; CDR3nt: TGTGCCAGCAGCTTAATGTCTCGGGATGGCGGGGAGCTGTTTTTT
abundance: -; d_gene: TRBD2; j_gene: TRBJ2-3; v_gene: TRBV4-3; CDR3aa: CASSWGASGSALEGTDTQYF; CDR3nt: TGCGCCAGCAGTTGGGGGGCTAGCGGGAGCGCACTGGAGGGCACAGATACGCAGTATTTT
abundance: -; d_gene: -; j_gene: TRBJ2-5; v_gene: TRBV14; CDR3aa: CASSQDGAGSETQYF; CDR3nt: TGTGCCAGCAGCCAAGACGGGGCAGGATCAGAGACCCAGTACTTC
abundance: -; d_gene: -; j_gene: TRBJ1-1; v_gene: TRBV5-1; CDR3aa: CASSLSRSGTEAFF; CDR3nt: TGCGCCAGCAGCTTGTCTCGGAGTGGCACTGAAGCTTTCTTT
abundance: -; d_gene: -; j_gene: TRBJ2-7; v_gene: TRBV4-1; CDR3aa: CASSLQLGTYEQYF; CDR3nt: TGCGCCAGCAGCCTTCAACTGGGAACCTACGAGCAGTACTTC
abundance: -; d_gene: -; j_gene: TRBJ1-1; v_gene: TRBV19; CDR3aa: CASSPLRREAFF; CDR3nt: TGTGCCAGTAGTCCTCTGAGGAGGGAAGCTTTCTTT
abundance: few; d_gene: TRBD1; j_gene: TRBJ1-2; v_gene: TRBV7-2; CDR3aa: CASSRTQGYGYTF; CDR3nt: TGTGCCAGCAGTCGAACACAGGGGTATGGCTACACCTTC
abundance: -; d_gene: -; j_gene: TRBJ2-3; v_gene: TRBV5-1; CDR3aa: CASSLDSHTDTQYF; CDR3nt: TGCGCCAGCAGCTTGGACAGCCACACAGATACGCAGTATTTT
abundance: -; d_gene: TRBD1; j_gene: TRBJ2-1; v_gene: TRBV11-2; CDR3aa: CASSSLTGRYNEQFF; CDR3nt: TGTGCCAGCAGCTCCTTGACAGGGCGCTACAATGAGCAGTTCTTC
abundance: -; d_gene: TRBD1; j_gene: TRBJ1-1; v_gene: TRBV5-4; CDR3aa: CASRASRDRGRGTEAFF; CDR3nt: TGTGCCAGCAGGGCGTCCCGGGACAGGGGGCGCGGGACTGAAGCTTTCTTT
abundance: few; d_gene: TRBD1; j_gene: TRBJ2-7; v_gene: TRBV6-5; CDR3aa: CASSYSQGADEQYF; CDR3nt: TGTGCCAGCAGTTACTCACAGGGGGCCGACGAGCAGTACTTC
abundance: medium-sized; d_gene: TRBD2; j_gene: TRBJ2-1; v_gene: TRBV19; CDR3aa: CASSIVGREGDEQFF; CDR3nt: TGTGCCAGTAGTATAGTAGGGCGGGAGGGCGATGAGCAGTTCTTC
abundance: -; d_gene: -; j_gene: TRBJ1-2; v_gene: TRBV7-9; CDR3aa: CASSLEGSLGYGYTF; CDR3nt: TGTGCCAGCAGCTTAGAAGGCTCCCTCGGCTATGGCTACACCTTC
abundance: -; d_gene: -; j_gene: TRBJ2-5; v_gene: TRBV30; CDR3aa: CAWSVRKETQYF; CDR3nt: TGTGCCTGGAGTGTAAGGAAAGAGACCCAGTACTTC
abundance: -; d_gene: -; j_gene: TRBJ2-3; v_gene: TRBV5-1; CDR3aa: CASRLTQDTQYF; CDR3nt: TGCGCCAGCAGACTGACACAAGATACGCAGTATTTT